This T cell receptor beta chain comes out of a study of blood T cell repertoires in COVID-19. Only in-frame clones appear in the TCRdb table, and some are missing; sequencing was by immunoSEQ multiplex PCR. The top ten clones hold just over 7% of a sample with 300,000 to 400,000 clones, 65% to 90% of them seen once. Per the germline V gene, CDR1 is SGHTS and CDR2 is YDEGEE. V was pared by 1 base and J by 13 bases, with 11 bases between. This CDR3 spans 12 amino acids. The clonotype was recovered from a woman between 55 and 75 years old with COVID-19, enrolled during active disease. This rearrangement joins TRBV5-8 to TRBJ1-4; unclear D gene. Sequencing was done on a sample of peripheral blood. CDR3: CASSLNSRILFF. Here the CDR3 DNA reads TGTGCCAGCAGCTTGAACAGCCGGATACTGTTTTTT.